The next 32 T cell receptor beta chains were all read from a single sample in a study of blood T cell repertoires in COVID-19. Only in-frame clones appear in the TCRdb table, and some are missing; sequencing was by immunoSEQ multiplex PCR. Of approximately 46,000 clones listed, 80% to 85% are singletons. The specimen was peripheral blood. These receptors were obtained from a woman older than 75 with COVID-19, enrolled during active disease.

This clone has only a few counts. This CDR3 reads CASSQDYPGGGRTQYF. The CDR3 coding sequence is TGTGCCAGCAGCCAAGACTATCCGGGTGGGGGCCGGACCCAGTACTTC. V usage is TRBV4-2 and J usage is TRBJ2-5, with D possibly being TRBD1 (6 bases). V lost 0 bases and J 7 bases, leaving 18 bases between the germline ends. The germline V gene encodes CDR1 LGHNA and CDR2 YNFKEQ. The CDR3 is 16 residues long.

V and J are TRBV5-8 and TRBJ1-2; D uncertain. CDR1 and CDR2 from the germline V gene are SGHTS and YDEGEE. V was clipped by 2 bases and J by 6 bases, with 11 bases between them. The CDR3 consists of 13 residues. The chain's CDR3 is CASSFRGNHGYTF. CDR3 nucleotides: TGTGCCAGCAGCTTTCGGGGAAACCATGGCTACACCTTC.

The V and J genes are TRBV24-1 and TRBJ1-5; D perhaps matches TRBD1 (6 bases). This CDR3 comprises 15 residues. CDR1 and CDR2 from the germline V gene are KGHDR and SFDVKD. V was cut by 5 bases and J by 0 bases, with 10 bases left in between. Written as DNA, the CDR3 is TGTGCCACCAGTGCCAGGGGCCGTAGCAATCAGCCCCAGCATTTT. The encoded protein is CATSARGRSNQPQHF.

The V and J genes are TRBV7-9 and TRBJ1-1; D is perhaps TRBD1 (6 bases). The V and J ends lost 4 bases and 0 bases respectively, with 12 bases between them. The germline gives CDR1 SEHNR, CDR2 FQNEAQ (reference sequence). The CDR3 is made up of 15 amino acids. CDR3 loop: CASSSSRGLNTEAFF. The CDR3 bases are TGTGCCAGCAGCTCATCCAGGGGTTTGAACACTGAAGCTTTCTTT. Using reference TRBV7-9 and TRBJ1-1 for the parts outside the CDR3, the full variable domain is DTGVSQNPRHKITKRGQNVTFRCDPISEHNRLYWYRQTLGQGPEFLTYFQNEAQLEKSRLLSDRFSAERPKGSFSTLEIQRTEQGDSAMYLCASSSSRGLNTEAFFGQGTRLTVV.

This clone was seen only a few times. CDR3 protein: CASSYPLLGTDTQYF. As DNA, the CDR3 is TGTGCCAGCAGTTATCCTCTGTTAGGCACAGATACGCAGTATTTT. The gene calls are TRBV28 and TRBJ2-3, with D uncertain. Trimming left V 4 bases short and J 1 base short, with 12 bases between. Germline assignment: CDR1 MDHEN and CDR2 SYDVKM. The CDR3 runs 15 residues.

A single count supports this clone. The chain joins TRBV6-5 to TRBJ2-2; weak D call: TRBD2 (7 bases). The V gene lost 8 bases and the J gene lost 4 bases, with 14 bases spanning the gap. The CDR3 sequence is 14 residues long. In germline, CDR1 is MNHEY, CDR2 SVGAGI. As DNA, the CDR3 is TGTGCCAGCCCACAGGGCGGGAGCACCGGGGAGCTGTTTTTT. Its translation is CASPQGGSTGELFF.

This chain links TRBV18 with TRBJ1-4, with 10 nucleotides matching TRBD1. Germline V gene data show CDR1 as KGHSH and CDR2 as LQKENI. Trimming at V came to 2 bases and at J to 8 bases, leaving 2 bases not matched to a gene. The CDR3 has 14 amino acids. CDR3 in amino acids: CASSPGTGEEKLFF. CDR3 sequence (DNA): TGTGCCAGCTCACCAGGGACAGGGGAGGAAAAACTGTTTTTT.

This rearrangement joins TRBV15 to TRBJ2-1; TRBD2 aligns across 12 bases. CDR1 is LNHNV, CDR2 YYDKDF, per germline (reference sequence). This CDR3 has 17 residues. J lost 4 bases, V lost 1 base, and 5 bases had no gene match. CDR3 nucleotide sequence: TGTGCCACCAGCAGAGTCCACGGACTAGCGGGGTACAATGAGCAGTTCTTC. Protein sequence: CATSRVHGLAGYNEQFF.

CDR3 residues: CASSFSSSSYEQYF. The CDR3 coding sequence is TGCGCCAGCAGCTTCTCTAGCAGCTCCTACGAGCAGTACTTC. V is TRBV5-1 and J is TRBJ2-7; a possible D gene is TRBD2 (5 bases). V dropped 2 bases and J dropped 0 bases, with 9 bases sitting between them. Germline CDR1 SGHRS, CDR2 YFSETQ. The CDR3 loop spans 14 amino acids.

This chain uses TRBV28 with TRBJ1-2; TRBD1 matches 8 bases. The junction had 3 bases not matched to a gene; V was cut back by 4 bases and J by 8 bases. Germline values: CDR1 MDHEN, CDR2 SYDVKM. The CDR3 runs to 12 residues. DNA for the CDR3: TGTGCCAGCAGTTCACAGGGGGGCGGCTACACCTTC. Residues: CASSSQGGGYTF.

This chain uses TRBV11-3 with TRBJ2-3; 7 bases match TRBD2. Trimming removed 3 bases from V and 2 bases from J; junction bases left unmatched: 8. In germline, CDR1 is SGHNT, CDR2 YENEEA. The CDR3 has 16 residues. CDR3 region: CASSLDGGGNTDTQYF. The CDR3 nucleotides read TGTGCCAGCAGCTTGGATGGCGGGGGTAACACAGATACGCAGTATTTT.

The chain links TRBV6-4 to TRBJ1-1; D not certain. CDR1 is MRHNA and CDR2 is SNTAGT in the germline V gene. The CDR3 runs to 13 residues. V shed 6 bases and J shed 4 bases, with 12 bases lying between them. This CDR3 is CASSVTISTEAFF. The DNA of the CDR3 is TGTGCCAGCAGCGTGACAATCTCCACTGAAGCTTTCTTT.

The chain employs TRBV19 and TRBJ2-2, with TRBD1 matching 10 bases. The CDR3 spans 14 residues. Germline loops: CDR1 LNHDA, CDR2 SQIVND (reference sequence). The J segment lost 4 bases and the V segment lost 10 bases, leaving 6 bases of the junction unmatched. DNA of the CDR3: TGTGCCACAACGAGGACAGGGGGCACCGGGGAGCTGTTTTTT. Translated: CATTRTGGTGELFF. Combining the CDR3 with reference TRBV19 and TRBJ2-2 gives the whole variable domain DGGITQSPKYLFRKEGQNVTLSCEQNLNHDAMYWYRQDPGQGLRLIYYSQIVNDFQKGDIAEGYSVSREKKESFPLTVTSAQKNPTAFYLCATTRTGGTGELFFGEGSRLTVL.

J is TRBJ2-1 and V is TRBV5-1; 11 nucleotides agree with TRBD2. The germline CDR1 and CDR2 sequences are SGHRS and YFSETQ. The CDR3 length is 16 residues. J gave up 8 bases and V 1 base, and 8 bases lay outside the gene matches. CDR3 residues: CASSLLAGGPLDEQFF. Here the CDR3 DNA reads TGCGCCAGCAGCTTGTTAGCGGGAGGGCCCCTGGATGAGCAGTTCTTC. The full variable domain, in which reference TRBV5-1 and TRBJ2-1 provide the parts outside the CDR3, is KAGVTQTPRYLIKTRGQQVTLSCSPISGHRSVSWYQQTPGQGLQFLFEYFSETQRNKGNFPGRFSGRQFSNSRSEMNVSTLELGDSALYLCASSLLAGGPLDEQFFGPGTRLTVL.

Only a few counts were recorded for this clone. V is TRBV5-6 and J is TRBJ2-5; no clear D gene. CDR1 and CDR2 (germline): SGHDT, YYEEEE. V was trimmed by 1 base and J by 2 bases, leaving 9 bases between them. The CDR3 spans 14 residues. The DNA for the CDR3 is TGTGCCAGCAGCTTGATCTCTATTCAAGAGACCCAGTACTTC. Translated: CASSLISIQETQYF.

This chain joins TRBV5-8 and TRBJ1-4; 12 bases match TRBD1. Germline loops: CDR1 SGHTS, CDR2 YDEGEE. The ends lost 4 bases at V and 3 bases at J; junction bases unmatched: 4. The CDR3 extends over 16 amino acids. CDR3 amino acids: CASSPRDRGPNEKLFF. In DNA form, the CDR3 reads TGTGCCAGCAGCCCCCGGGACAGGGGGCCTAATGAAAAACTGTTTTTT. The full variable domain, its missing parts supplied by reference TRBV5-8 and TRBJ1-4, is EAGVTQSPTHLIKTRGQQATLRCSPISGHTSVYWYQQALGLGLQFLLWYDEGEERNRGNFPPRFSGRQFPNYSSELNVNALELEDSALYLCASSPRDRGPNEKLFFGSGTQLSVL.

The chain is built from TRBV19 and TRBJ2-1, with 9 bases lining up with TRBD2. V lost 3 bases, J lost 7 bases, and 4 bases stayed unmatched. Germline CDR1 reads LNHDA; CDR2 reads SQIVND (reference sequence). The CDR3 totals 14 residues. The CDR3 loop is CASSISGSLNEQFF. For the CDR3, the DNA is TGTGCCAGTAGTATTAGCGGGAGTTTGAATGAGCAGTTCTTC.

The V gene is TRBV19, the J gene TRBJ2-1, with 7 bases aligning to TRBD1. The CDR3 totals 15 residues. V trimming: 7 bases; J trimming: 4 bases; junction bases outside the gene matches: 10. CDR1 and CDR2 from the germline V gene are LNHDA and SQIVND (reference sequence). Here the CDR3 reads CASTQGGVRYNEQFF. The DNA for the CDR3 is TGTGCCAGTACCCAAGGGGGCGTTAGATACAATGAGCAGTTCTTC.

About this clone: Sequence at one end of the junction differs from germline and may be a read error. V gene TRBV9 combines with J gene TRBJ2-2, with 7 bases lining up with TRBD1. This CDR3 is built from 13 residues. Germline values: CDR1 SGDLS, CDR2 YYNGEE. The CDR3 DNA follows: TGTACCAGCAGCTACCGGACAGGTGGGGAGCTGTTTTTT. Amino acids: CTSSYRTGGELFF.

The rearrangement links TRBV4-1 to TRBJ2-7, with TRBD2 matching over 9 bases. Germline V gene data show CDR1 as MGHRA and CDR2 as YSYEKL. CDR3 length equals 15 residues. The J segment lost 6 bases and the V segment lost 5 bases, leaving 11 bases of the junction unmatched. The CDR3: CASSNIAGVGVEQYF. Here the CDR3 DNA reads TGCGCCAGCAGCAACATAGCGGGAGTCGGGGTCGAGCAGTACTTC.

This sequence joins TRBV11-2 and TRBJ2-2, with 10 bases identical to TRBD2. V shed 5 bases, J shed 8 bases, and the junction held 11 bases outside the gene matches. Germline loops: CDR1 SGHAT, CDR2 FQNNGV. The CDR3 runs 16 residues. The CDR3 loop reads CASSATLAGGGGELFF. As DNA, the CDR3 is TGTGCCAGCAGCGCTACCTTAGCGGGAGGAGGAGGGGAGCTGTTTTTT.

CDR3 amino acids: CASSRTSGANNEQFF. CDR3 bases: TGCGCCAGCAGCAGGACTAGCGGGGCTAACAATGAGCAGTTCTTC. The genes are TRBV5-1 and TRBJ2-1, with 12 nucleotides matching TRBD2. This CDR3 contains 15 residues. V shed 4 bases, J shed 5 bases, and the junction held 4 bases outside the gene matches. Germline CDR1 and CDR2: SGHRS and YFSETQ. Together with reference TRBV5-1 and TRBJ2-1, the CDR3 gives the full variable domain: KAGVTQTPRYLIKTRGQQVTLSCSPISGHRSVSWYQQTPGQGLQFLFEYFSETQRNKGNFPGRFSGRQFSNSRSEMNVSTLELGDSALYLCASSRTSGANNEQFFGPGTRLTVL.

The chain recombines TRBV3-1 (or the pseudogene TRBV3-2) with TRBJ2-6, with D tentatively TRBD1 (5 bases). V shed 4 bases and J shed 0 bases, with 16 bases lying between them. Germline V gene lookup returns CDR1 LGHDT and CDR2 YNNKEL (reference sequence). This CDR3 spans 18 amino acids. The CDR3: CASSPRGLFPSGANVLTF. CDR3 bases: TGTGCCAGCAGCCCAAGGGGTCTATTCCCCTCTGGGGCCAACGTCCTGACTTTC.

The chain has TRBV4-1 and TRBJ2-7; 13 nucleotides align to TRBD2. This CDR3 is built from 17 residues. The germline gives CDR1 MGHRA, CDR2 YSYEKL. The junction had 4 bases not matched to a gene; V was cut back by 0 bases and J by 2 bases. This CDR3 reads CASSQEGGLAGTYEQYF. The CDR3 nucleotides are TGCGCCAGCAGCCAAGAGGGGGGACTAGCGGGAACCTACGAGCAGTACTTC.

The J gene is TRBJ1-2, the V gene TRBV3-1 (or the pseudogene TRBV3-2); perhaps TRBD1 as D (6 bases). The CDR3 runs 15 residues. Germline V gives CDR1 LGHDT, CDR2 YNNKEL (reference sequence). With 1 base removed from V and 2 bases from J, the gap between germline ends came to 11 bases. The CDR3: CASSQGDTQNYGYTF. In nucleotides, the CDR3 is TGTGCCAGCAGCCAAGGGGACACTCAGAACTATGGCTACACCTTC.

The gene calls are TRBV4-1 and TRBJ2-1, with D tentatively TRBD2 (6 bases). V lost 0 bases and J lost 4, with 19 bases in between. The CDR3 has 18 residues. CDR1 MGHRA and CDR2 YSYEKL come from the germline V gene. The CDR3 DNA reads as TGCGCCAGCAGCCAAGAAAAGGGAGGCCAACGTAGATACAATGAGCAGTTCTTC. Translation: CASSQEKGGQRRYNEQFF.

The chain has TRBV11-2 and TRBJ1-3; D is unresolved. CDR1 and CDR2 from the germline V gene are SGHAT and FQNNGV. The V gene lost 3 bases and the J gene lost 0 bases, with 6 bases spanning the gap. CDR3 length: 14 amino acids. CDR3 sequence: CASSFEFSGNTIYF. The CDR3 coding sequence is TGTGCCAGCAGCTTTGAGTTCTCTGGAAACACCATATATTTT.

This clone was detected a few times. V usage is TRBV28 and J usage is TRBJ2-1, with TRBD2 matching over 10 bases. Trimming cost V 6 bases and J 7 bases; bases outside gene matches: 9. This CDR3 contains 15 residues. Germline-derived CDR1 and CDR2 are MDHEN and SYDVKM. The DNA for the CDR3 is TGTGCCAGCAGCCTACTAGCGGGACCTTGGAATGAGCAGTTCTTC. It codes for CASSLLAGPWNEQFF.

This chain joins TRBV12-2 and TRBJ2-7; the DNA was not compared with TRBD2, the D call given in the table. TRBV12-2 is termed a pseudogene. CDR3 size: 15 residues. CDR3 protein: CASRLRGGVGYEQYF. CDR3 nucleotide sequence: TGTGCAAGTCGCTTAAGGGGAGGAGTAGGGTACGAGCAGTACTTC.

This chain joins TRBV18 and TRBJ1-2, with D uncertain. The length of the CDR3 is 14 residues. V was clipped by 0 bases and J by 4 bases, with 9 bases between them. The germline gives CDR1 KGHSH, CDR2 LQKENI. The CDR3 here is CASSPPSQLYGYTF. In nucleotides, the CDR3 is TGTGCCAGCTCACCACCATCCCAACTCTATGGCTACACCTTC.

In nucleotides, the CDR3 is TGTGCCAGCAGCGGACAGGTGAACTCTGGAAACACCATATATTTT. Protein product: CASSGQVNSGNTIYF. The chain is built from TRBV9 and TRBJ1-3, with D perhaps matching TRBD1 (6 bases). This CDR3 has 15 residues. Trimming left V 3 bases short and J 0 bases short, with 10 bases between. The V gene's germline CDR1 is SGDLS and CDR2 YYNGEE.

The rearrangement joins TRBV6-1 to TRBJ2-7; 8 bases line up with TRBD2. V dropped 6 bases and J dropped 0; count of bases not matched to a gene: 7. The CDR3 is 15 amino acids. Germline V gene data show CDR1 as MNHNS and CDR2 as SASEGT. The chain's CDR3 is CASSRSGGHSYEQYF. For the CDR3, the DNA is TGTGCCAGCAGCCGGAGCGGGGGTCACTCCTACGAGCAGTACTTC.